This is a list of T cell receptor beta chains from one sample in a study of T cells in Graves' hyperthyroidism and ophthalmopathy. One entry per CDR3 protein results from TCRdb running MiXCR on the multiplex PCR reads. Here the sample spans 300,000 to 500,000 distinct CDR3 sequences, under 15% being singletons. Input material: blood. The receptors here all came from a woman in her 30s with Graves' hyperthyroidism. Each CDR3 is given with its conserved first and last residue. Each record gives: V gene, J gene, D gene, clone size, CDR3 length, CDR3 DNA, CDR3 protein. A D gene is named only where the DNA matches it firmly. Clone size appears in some rows only: once, few, many, or a class for an expanded clone.

V: TRBV9
J: TRBJ1-6
D: TRBD1
size: few
length: 15
DNA: TGTGCCAGCAGCGAGGAGGACAGGCGGAGTTCACCCCTCCACTTT
CDR3: CASSEEDRRSSPLHF

V: TRBV7-2
J: TRBJ1-5
D: -
size: -
length: 14
DNA: TGTGCCAGCAGCTTTCGGGGGCCCTATCAGCCCCAGCATTTT
CDR3: CASSFRGPYQPQHF

V: TRBV28
J: TRBJ2-7
D: TRBD1
size: many
length: 16
DNA: TGTGCCAGCAGTCCCCCCGTCGGACAGGGGGCGAACGAGCAGTACTTC
CDR3: CASSPPVGQGANEQYF

V: TRBV20-1
J: TRBJ1-6
D: -
size: -
length: 18
DNA: TGCAGTGCCCTTGGGGGACGGGAGTTGAGCTCCTATAATTCACCCCTCCACTTT
CDR3: CSALGGRELSSYNSPLHF

V: TRBV5-1
J: TRBJ2-1
D: -
size: -
length: 15
DNA: TGCGCCAGCAGCCGATGGGAGCAGATCTACAATGAGCAGTTCTTC
CDR3: CASSRWEQIYNEQFF

V: TRBV6-5
J: TRBJ2-5
D: -
size: -
length: 18
DNA: TGTGCCAGCAGTTACGGAGCCACTCTAAGAGTGTTACAAGAGACCCAGTACTTC
CDR3: CASSYGATLRVLQETQYF

V: TRBV9
J: TRBJ2-5
D: TRBD2
size: few
length: 15
DNA: TGTGCCAGCAGCCGGCCTAGCGGGAGTAAAGAGACCCAGTACTTC
CDR3: CASSRPSGSKETQYF

V: TRBV30
J: TRBJ2-7
D: TRBD2
size: -
length: 14
DNA: TGTGCCTTTAGGCCGAGGGTAGCGGGAGCCGAGCAGTACTTC
CDR3: CAFRPRVAGAEQYF

V: TRBV24-1
J: TRBJ2-2
D: TRBD1
size: -
length: 15
DNA: TGTGCCACCGCGAGCCACAGGGGAATTGCCGGGGAGCTGTTTTTT
CDR3: CATASHRGIAGELFF

V: TRBV11-2
J: TRBJ2-1
D: TRBD1
size: many
length: 17
DNA: TGTGCCAGCAGCTCTCGACAGGGGGCAGAGGGCTACAATGAGCAGTTCTTC
CDR3: CASSSRQGAEGYNEQFF

V: TRBV27
J: TRBJ2-3
D: -
size: many
length: 16
DNA: TGTGCCAGCAGGGCCCTGACGGAGTTTTGGACAGATACGCAGTATTTT
CDR3: CASRALTEFWTDTQYF

V: TRBV3-1
J: TRBJ2-7
D: -
size: many
length: 12
DNA: TGTGCCAGCAGCCAGACATCCTACGAGCAGTACTTC
CDR3: CASSQTSYEQYF

V: TRBV2
J: TRBJ2-7
D: -
size: many
length: 12
DNA: TGTGCCAGCAGTGAATTCCACTACGAGCAGTACTTC
CDR3: CASSEFHYEQYF

V: TRBV9
J: TRBJ2-7
D: -
size: few
length: 16
DNA: TGTGCCAGCAGCGTAGGGTCGGGGGGCATTCGGTACGAGCAGTACTTC
CDR3: CASSVGSGGIRYEQYF

V: TRBV11-1
J: TRBJ1-1
D: -
size: many
length: 13
DNA: TGTGCCAGCAGACTCACAGGGTCAAATGAAGCTTTCTTT
CDR3: CASRLTGSNEAFF

V: TRBV3-1
J: TRBJ2-5
D: TRBD2
size: many
length: 18
DNA: TGTGCCAGCAGCCGACCACTTAATGAGCGGGAGGGCCAAGAGACCCAGTACTTC
CDR3: CASSRPLNEREGQETQYF

V: TRBV6-2/TRBV6-3
J: TRBJ2-1
D: -
size: -
length: 16
DNA: TGTGCCAGCAGTTACTTGGCGGGCCTCTCCTACAATGAGCAGTTCTTC
CDR3: CASSYLAGLSYNEQFF

V: TRBV29-1
J: TRBJ2-3
D: -
size: many
length: 14
DNA: TGCAGCGTTGATGGGGCAGGGGCAACAGATACGCAGTATTTT
CDR3: CSVDGAGATDTQYF

V: TRBV3-1
J: TRBJ2-1
D: TRBD2
size: many
length: 16
DNA: TGTGCCAGCGGGACTAGCGGGATGAGCTCCTACAATGAGCAGTTCTTC
CDR3: CASGTSGMSSYNEQFF

V: TRBV4-1
J: TRBJ2-7
D: TRBD2
size: -
length: 17
DNA: TGCGCCAGCAGCTACGTTCCTCTAGCGGGAGGCTCCTACGAGCAGTACTTC
CDR3: CASSYVPLAGGSYEQYF

V: TRBV2
J: TRBJ2-5
D: -
size: -
length: 15
DNA: TGTGCCAGCACGGGGAATAGCGAGAGAGGAGAGACCCAGTACTTC
CDR3: CASTGNSERGETQYF

V: TRBV5-1
J: TRBJ1-1
D: TRBD1
size: few
length: 14
DNA: TGCGCCAGCGGATTAACAGGGGTCAACACTGAAGCTTTCTTT
CDR3: CASGLTGVNTEAFF

V: TRBV3-1
J: TRBJ2-1
D: TRBD2
size: -
length: 16
DNA: TGTGCCAGCAGCGACGGGACTAGCGGGAGGTACAATGAGCAGTTCTTC
CDR3: CASSDGTSGRYNEQFF

V: TRBV3-1
J: TRBJ2-1
D: -
size: -
length: 17
DNA: TGTGCCAGCAGCCAAGCAGAGTACGAGGGGGTTCGGAATGAGCAGTTCTTC
CDR3: CASSQAEYEGVRNEQFF

V: TRBV4-1
J: TRBJ2-1
D: TRBD2
size: many
length: 14
DNA: TGCGCCAGCAGCCGCAAACTAGCGGACAATGAGCAGTTCTTC
CDR3: CASSRKLADNEQFF

V: TRBV5-1
J: TRBJ2-3
D: -
size: -
length: 14
DNA: TGCGCCAGCAGCTTGGGACTAACACAAGATACGCAGTATTTT
CDR3: CASSLGLTQDTQYF

V: TRBV12-3/TRBV12-4
J: TRBJ2-3
D: TRBD1
size: many
length: 13
DNA: TGTGCCAGCAGTTTTCACGGACAGGGAGCGCAGTATTTT
CDR3: CASSFHGQGAQYF

V: TRBV2
J: TRBJ2-1
D: TRBD2
size: few
length: 20
DNA: TGTGCCAGCAGTTTAAAAAGACTAGCGGGAGCCTCGGGTCCGGGGAATGAGCAGTTCTTC
CDR3: CASSLKRLAGASGPGNEQFF

V: TRBV28
J: TRBJ2-1
D: TRBD2
size: many
length: 13
DNA: TGTGCCAGCACGGTTAGCGGGAAAAATGAGCAGTTCTTC
CDR3: CASTVSGKNEQFF

V: TRBV2
J: TRBJ2-5
D: TRBD2
size: -
length: 14
DNA: TGTGCCAGCCGACTAGCGGGAAATAAAGAGACCCAGTACTTC
CDR3: CASRLAGNKETQYF

V: TRBV12-3/TRBV12-4
J: TRBJ1-5
D: TRBD1
size: many
length: 16
DNA: TGTGCCAGCAGCGCCGGGACAGGGGGAATTAGTCAGCCCCAGCATTTT
CDR3: CASSAGTGGISQPQHF

V: TRBV6-5
J: TRBJ1-1
D: -
size: many
length: 15
DNA: TGTGCCAGCAGTTACTCGCGTATCCAACTCTCTGAAGCTTTCTTT
CDR3: CASSYSRIQLSEAFF

V: TRBV20-1
J: TRBJ2-1
D: TRBD1
size: few
length: 14
DNA: TGCAGTGCTAGGAGACAGGGGGCTTACAATGAGCAGTTCTTC
CDR3: CSARRQGAYNEQFF

V: TRBV28
J: TRBJ2-2
D: TRBD2
size: many
length: 22
DNA: TGTGCCAGCAGTTTATACCCCTCCCCCCGGGGACTAGCGGGTTCAGGTACCGGGGAGCTGTTTTTT
CDR3: CASSLYPSPRGLAGSGTGELFF

V: TRBV12-3/TRBV12-4
J: TRBJ2-5
D: -
size: -
length: 17
DNA: TGTGCCAGCAGTCCGCCTTCGGCGGACGGTCGGGTCGAGACCCAGTACTTC
CDR3: CASSPPSADGRVETQYF

V: TRBV7-9
J: TRBJ2-7
D: TRBD1
size: -
length: 15
DNA: TGTGCCAGCAGCCCCTACAGGACAGGGCGCTACGAGCAGTACTTC
CDR3: CASSPYRTGRYEQYF

V: TRBV11-2
J: TRBJ2-3
D: -
size: many
length: 16
DNA: TGTGCCAGCAGCGCCATGAGGACCACCAGCACAGATACGCAGTATTTT
CDR3: CASSAMRTTSTDTQYF

V: TRBV7-9
J: TRBJ2-5
D: TRBD2
size: many
length: 15
DNA: TGTGCCAGCACCCCCGGGACTAGCGGGGGGGAGACCCAGTACTTC
CDR3: CASTPGTSGGETQYF

V: TRBV18
J: TRBJ2-2
D: TRBD1
size: many
length: 17
DNA: TGTGCCAGCTCACGGAGTCGGGACAGGGAATTCACCGGGGAGCTGTTTTTT
CDR3: CASSRSRDREFTGELFF